A selection of T cell receptor beta chains follows, all from one sample in a study of OX40 agonist ivuxolimab in advanced cancers. TCRdb keeps only in-frame clones here, not all; method: immunoSEQ multiplex PCR. The sample yields 77,000 or so clones, approximately 92% seen once. The source was CD4+ or CD8+ T cells sorted from blood, collected in a trial of the OX40 agonist ivuxolimab. The receptors here all came from an adult with an advanced solid tumor such as melanoma, head and neck, liver or kidney cancer. CDR3s include the opening cysteine and the closing phenylalanine or tryptophan. Clone size is shown for a subset of rows, as once, few, many or a class of expanded clone.

v_call clone_size cdr3_aa
TRBV5-5 - CASSFVTGAPNTIYF
TRBV5-1 - CASRMGQPNTGELFF
TRBV28 once CASSLATSGRANGQFF
TRBV18 - CASSPPHGRGEQFF
TRBV7-2 once CASSPRAGESYEQYF
TRBV10-2 once CASSAGGPNTGELFF
TRBV5-5 - CASSLGLNQPQHF
TRBV7-2 - CASSSLGAGASYEQYF
TRBV7-2 - CASSLAPSGGGSGDTQYF
TRBV7-6 once CASSLGPGQYNEQFF
TRBV4-3 - CASSQGASGRAGETQYF
TRBV4-3 - CASSQEGKGNTEAFF
TRBV5-1 - CASSDPGGDTDTQYF
TRBV18 - CASSPPGAGGTGELFF
TRBV19 once CASQLGALGEAFF
TRBV5-4 - CASSLAGGIGEAFF
TRBV29-1 - CSVEDRGLVSDTQYF
TRBV15 - CATRTVGSADTQYF
TRBV5-6 - CASSRDRDSPLHF
TRBV9 - CASSGNGQITGELFF
TRBV19 - CASSGSGRALYNEQFF
TRBV18 - CASSPTLTTDNEQFF
TRBV6-6 - CASRQTGGTEAFF
TRBV6-1 few CASRPSGNIQYF
TRBV2 once CASSVQGGLSTDTQYF
TRBV10-2 - CASSVEGTRPQHF
TRBV10-3 - CAISVDRAKNIQYF
TRBV11-2 - CASSLGRGDEQFF
TRBV18 - CASSPWQTGTDTQYF
TRBV6-5 - CASYRGQARNTEAFF
TRBV13 - CASSLDGGGTDTQYF
TRBV28 - CASSTGGANQPQHF
TRBV21-1 - CARGLAGSTDTQYF
TRBV28 - CASSDPYEQYF
TRBV9 - CASSVGTNTYEQYF
TRBV4-3 - CASSATGGGTEAFF
TRBV11-3 - CASSLDFTGSYEQYF
TRBV4-2 - CASSQVKAGGHGANVLTF
TRBV4-1 - CASSPETSGGPTDTQYF
TRBV5-1 - CASSYSGSSYNEQFF
TRBV2 - CASGDRGNQPQHF
TRBV19 - CASSIGGHPNTEAFF
TRBV7-7 - CASTLTAGFQETQYF
TRBV13 - CASSFYGGSYEQYF
TRBV5-4 - CASSLVQVNTEAFF
TRBV9 once CASSVREGLDTGELFF
TRBV28 - CASSPGPRNTEAFF
TRBV28 few CASRWGTEAFF
TRBV5-1 - CASSPAADSGTQYF
TRBV13 - CASSLGQGGANSYNEQFF
TRBV6-5 - CASSYGVGPSYEQYF
TRBV29-1 - CSVGLGSTDTQYF
TRBV10-3 - CAISERHFSDTQYF
TRBV25-1 - CASSGSRTPSGYGYTF
TRBV7-9 once CACPEQRGTGELFF
TRBV7-9 - CASSLGTGYNIQYF
TRBV11-2 - CASSFDLWNYEQYF
TRBV18 - CASSPQGAGPYNEQFF